This T cell receptor (beta chain) was recorded in a study of blood T cell repertoires in COVID-19. About the study: Samples representing acute and convalescent COVID-19 were sourced from the United States, Italy and Spain. PBMCs, B-cell-depleted T cells, or T cells provided the cDNA or gDNA that made up the material.

The CDR3 runs 15 residues. J was trimmed by 4 bases and V by 6 bases; bases with no gene match: 11. Germline V lookup: CDR1 MNHEY, CDR2 SVGAGI. Assay used: immunoSEQ multiplex PCR; TCRdb lists only in-frame clones, some missing. Counted here are 95,000 to 150,000 clones, about 83% occurring once; the ten biggest clones make up under 5%. All enrollees were roughly 18 to 89 years old and from 20 to 30 US areas. Donors in Cohort 3 who had recovered were those with two negative PCRs, healthcare professional clearance, or resolution of their symptoms. Input material: PBMCs or T cells enriched from blood (not recorded which). The chain employs TRBV6-5 and TRBJ2-7; 8 nucleotides line up with TRBD2. The source of this sequence is a woman aged 25 to 39 who had recovered from COVID-19. The CDR3 DNA reads TGTGCCAGCAGACCCGCCGGGGGGGCCTTTTACGAGCAGTACTTC. Translating it yields CASRPAGGAFYEQYF.